Listed below are T cell receptor beta chains from one sample, sequenced in a study of blood T cells in healthy people across ages. One entry per CDR3 protein, called by TCRdb with MiXCR from the 5' RACE reads. The sample contains around 800,000 distinct CDR3 sequences, around two thirds of which appear only once. The sequenced material came from blood. Every receptor here comes from a young man in good health. Both conserved end residues are part of each CDR3. The D gene is left open where the match is weak. Size is stated for part of the rows, as once, few or many counts, or as a class when the clone is expanded.

>12|-|-|TRBJ2-7|TRBV20-1
TGCAGTGCTAGTGACAGAGAAGACGAGCAGTACTTC
CSASDREDEQYF
>14|TRBD2|-|TRBJ2-1|TRBV28
TGTGCCACCTTAAGGACTAGCGGGGGCCATGAGCAGTTCTTC
CATLRTSGGHEQFF
>18|-|-|TRBJ2-6|TRBV7-3
TGTGCCAGCAGCTTAAGTGGGACAAGTAAATCTGGGGCCAACGTCCTGACTTTC
CASSLSGTSKSGANVLTF
>15|TRBD2|-|TRBJ2-7|TRBV6-6
TGTGCCAGCAGCCTTAGCGGGGGAGGAACCTACGAGCAGTACTTC
CASSLSGGGTYEQYF
>14|-|-|TRBJ2-1|TRBV6-6
TGTGCCAGCAGTTACGGTCGTGACGGGAATGAGCAGTTCTTC
CASSYGRDGNEQFF
>17|-|-|TRBJ1-1|TRBV14
TGTGCCAGCAGCCAATTTGCAGACCTCAGCCCAATCACTGAAGCTTTCTTT
CASSQFADLSPITEAFF
>13|-|-|TRBJ1-2|TRBV20-1
TGCAGTGCTAGAGATATGGCCGCCTGGGGCTACACCTTC
CSARDMAAWGYTF
>15|TRBD2|-|TRBJ2-1|TRBV12-3/TRBV12-4
TGTGCCAGCAGGGATACTAGCGGGCCATTCAATGAGCAGTTCTTC
CASRDTSGPFNEQFF
>15|TRBD1|-|TRBJ1-2|TRBV15
TGTGCCACCGCGCAACCGGGACAGAATAACTATGGCTACACCTTC
CATAQPGQNNYGYTF
>15|-|few|TRBJ2-7|TRBV10-3
TGTGCCATCAGTGTTGAGGGGTTTGCTCAATACGAGCAGTACTTC
CAISVEGFAQYEQYF
>15|-|once|TRBJ1-4|TRBV9
TGTGCCAGCAGCACCCACACAGCAACTAATGAAAAACTGTTTTTT
CASSTHTATNEKLFF
>15|-|-|TRBJ2-7|TRBV5-1
TGCGCCAGCAGATGGACACCACCACAAACCTACGAGCAGTACTTC
CASRWTPPQTYEQYF
>17|TRBD2|-|TRBJ2-1|TRBV2
TGTGCCAGCACCGGACTAGCGGGGGACTTCGGATCGGATGAGCAGTTCTTC
CASTGLAGDFGSDEQFF
>15|TRBD2|-|TRBJ2-4|TRBV6-5
TGTGCCAGCAGTTACACTCGAGGGGGACTAGACATTCAGTACTTC
CASSYTRGGLDIQYF
>14|TRBD1|-|TRBJ2-5|TRBV28
TGTGCCAGCAGTTTACCTTCGACAGGGCGAGAGCAGTACTTC
CASSLPSTGREQYF
>12|-|-|TRBJ2-3|TRBV28
TGTGCCAGCAGTCGACTCCTAACGGCACAGTATTTT
CASSRLLTAQYF
>12|-|once|TRBJ1-1|TRBV28
TGTGCCAGCAGTTCACGAACGACTGAAGCTTTCTTT
CASSSRTTEAFF
>14|-|-|TRBJ2-2|TRBV10-3
TGTGCCATCAGTGAGGTACAGGGAACCGGGGAGCTGTTTTTT
CAISEVQGTGELFF
>13|-|once|TRBJ1-5|TRBV6-2/TRBV6-3
TGTGCCAGCAGTGACGACCTCAATCAGCCCCAGCATTTT
CASSDDLNQPQHF
>15|-|few|TRBJ2-5|TRBV10-3
TGTGCCATCGGCTCCCTTCCGGGGCTGACTGAGACCCAGTACTTC
CAIGSLPGLTETQYF
>14|-|-|TRBJ2-3|TRBV6-6
TGTGCCAGCAGTTGGAGCAGGGGCACAGATACGCAGTATTTT
CASSWSRGTDTQYF
>17|-|once|TRBJ2-5|TRBV9
TGTGCCAGCAGCGTAGCAACTAGTGCCTTCGGGCAAGAGACCCAGTACTTC
CASSVATSAFGQETQYF
>15|-|-|TRBJ2-3|TRBV9
TGTGCCAGCAGCGTAGTTGGTAGAGGCACAGATACGCAGTATTTT
CASSVVGRGTDTQYF
>18|TRBD2|-|TRBJ2-3|TRBV2
TGTGCCAGCAGTGGCGCTAGCGGGGAACTTCGGTTGACAGATACGCAGTATTTT
CASSGASGELRLTDTQYF
>16|-|-|TRBJ2-7|TRBV4-3
TGCGCCAGCAGCCAAGATTGGGCAGGACCGGGTTACGAGCAGTACTTC
CASSQDWAGPGYEQYF
>13|-|-|TRBJ2-5|TRBV4-3
TGCGCCAGCAGCCCTCGGATGTGGGAGACCCAGTACTTC
CASSPRMWETQYF
>16|-|-|TRBJ2-3|TRBV7-9
TGTGCCAGCAGCTTAGCGTTGGGACGGAGCACAGATACGCAGTATTTT
CASSLALGRSTDTQYF
>13|-|-|TRBJ1-6|TRBV28
TGTGCCAGCAGTCCAGTATATAATTCACCCCTCCACTTT
CASSPVYNSPLHF
>16|-|-|TRBJ2-3|TRBV7-8
TGTGCCAGCAGCTTACTCGCCCTGGGAGGAACAGATACGCAGTATTTT
CASSLLALGGTDTQYF
>12|-|-|TRBJ2-7|TRBV28
TGTGCCAGCAAGTTGATAGGGTATGAGCAGTACTTC
CASKLIGYEQYF
>14|-|few|TRBJ2-5|TRBV27
TGTGCCAGCAGTTTTCAGGGTTGGGGGGAGACCCAGTACTTC
CASSFQGWGETQYF
>13|-|-|TRBJ2-7|TRBV29-1
TGCAGCGTTAGAGCCGGGGACTCCTACGAGCAGTACTTC
CSVRAGDSYEQYF
>22|-|-|TRBJ2-4|TRBV29-1
TGCAGCGTTGAAGATCCGGCGCGAACAGCGACCACTCATAAAACATTTGAAAACATTCAGTACTTC
CSVEDPARTATTHKTFENIQYF
>15|-|-|TRBJ2-3|TRBV30
TGTGCCTGGAGTGTACAGGGGGGGTACGGAGATACGCAGTATTTT
CAWSVQGGYGDTQYF
>14|TRBD1|few|TRBJ2-5|TRBV5-1
TGCGCCAGCAGCTTGCAGGGGGAGAGGGAGACCCAGTACTTC
CASSLQGERETQYF
>14|-|few|TRBJ2-7|TRBV29-1
TGCAGCGCCGGGGGAGGCTCGTCGGCGGACGAGCAGTACTTC
CSAGGGSSADEQYF
>15|TRBD1|few|TRBJ1-5|TRBV7-2
TGTGCCAGCAGCTTAGGGGGACAGGGGTCTCAGCCCCAGCATTTT
CASSLGGQGSQPQHF
>14|-|-|TRBJ1-6|TRBV7-3
TGTGCCAGCAGCTCGTCAGGGTTGAATTCACCCCTCCACTTT
CASSSSGLNSPLHF
>13|-|-|TRBJ1-5|TRBV29-1
TGCAGCGTTGTGGGTCTGGGTAATCAGCCCCAGCATTTT
CSVVGLGNQPQHF
>14|-|-|TRBJ2-2|TRBV6-5
TGTGCCAGCAGGCCCGACATGTACACCGGGGAGCTGTTTTTT
CASRPDMYTGELFF
>19|TRBD1|-|TRBJ1-1|TRBV9
TGTGCCAGCAGCGGAAAGTTCGGGACAGGGCCGGTCGAATATTCAGGAGCTTTCTTT
CASSGKFGTGPVEYSGAFF
>14|-|few|TRBJ2-2|TRBV18
TGTGCCAGCTCACCATCACCTAACACCGGGGAGCTGTTTTTT
CASSPSPNTGELFF
>16|TRBD1|few|TRBJ2-3|TRBV7-2
TGTGCCAGCAGCTGGGGACAGGGGGAGGGAACAGATACGCAGTATTTT
CASSWGQGEGTDTQYF
>15|-|once|TRBJ1-1|TRBV6-5
TGTGCCAGCAGCTACCCGGGTGGGACGGGCACTGAAGCTTTCTTT
CASSYPGGTGTEAFF
>18|TRBD1|-|TRBJ2-3|TRBV3-1
TGTGCCAGCAGCCAAGCCATGGGGGGACAGGGTATGACAGATACGCAGTATTTT
CASSQAMGGQGMTDTQYF
>15|-|-|TRBJ1-2|TRBV6-5
TGTGCCAGCAGTTACGCCGGAGGGCTTAACTATGGCTACACCTTC
CASSYAGGLNYGYTF
>14|-|-|TRBJ2-1|TRBV20-1
TGCAGTGCTAGTGGGGCGGCGGGGCGCAATGAGCAGTTCTTC
CSASGAAGRNEQFF
>14|-|-|TRBJ2-7|TRBV27
TGTGCCAGCAGTGGGGTGGGAAACTCCTACGAGCAGTACTTC
CASSGVGNSYEQYF
>13|-|few|TRBJ2-5|TRBV7-2
TGTGCCAGCAGCCCCGCCGGGGTGGAGACCCAGTACTTC
CASSPAGVETQYF
>15|TRBD1|-|TRBJ1-5|TRBV4-2
TGTGCCAGCAGACGGGACAGGGAAGGTCGACAGCCCCAGCATTTT
CASRRDREGRQPQHF
>15|-|-|TRBJ2-7|TRBV7-2
TGTGCCGGCAGCTTAGTAACTTCGGGGAACTACGAGCAGTACTTC
CAGSLVTSGNYEQYF